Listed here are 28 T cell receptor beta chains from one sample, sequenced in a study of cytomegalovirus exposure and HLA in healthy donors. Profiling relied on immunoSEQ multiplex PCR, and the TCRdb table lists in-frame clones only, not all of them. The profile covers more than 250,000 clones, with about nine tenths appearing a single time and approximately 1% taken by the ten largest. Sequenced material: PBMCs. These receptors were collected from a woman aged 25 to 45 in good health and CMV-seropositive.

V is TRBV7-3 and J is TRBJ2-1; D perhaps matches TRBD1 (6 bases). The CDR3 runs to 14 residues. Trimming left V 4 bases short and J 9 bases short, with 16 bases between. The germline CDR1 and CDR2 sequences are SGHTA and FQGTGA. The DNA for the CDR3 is TGTGCCAGCAGCTCAATGCTAGGGGGTGGTGAGCAGTTCTTC. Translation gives CASSSMLGGGEQFF.

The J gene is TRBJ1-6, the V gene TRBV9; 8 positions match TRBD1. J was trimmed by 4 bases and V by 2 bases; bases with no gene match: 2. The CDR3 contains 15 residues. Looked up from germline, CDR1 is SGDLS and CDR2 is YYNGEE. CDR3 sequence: CASSVGQGYNSPLHF. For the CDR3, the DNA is TGTGCCAGCAGCGTTGGACAGGGTTATAATTCACCCCTCCACTTT.

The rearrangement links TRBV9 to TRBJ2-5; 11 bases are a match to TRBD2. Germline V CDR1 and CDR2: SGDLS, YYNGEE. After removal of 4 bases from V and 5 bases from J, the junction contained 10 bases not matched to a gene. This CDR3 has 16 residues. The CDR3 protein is CASSPYSGGGSETQYF. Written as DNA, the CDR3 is TGTGCCAGCAGCCCCTATAGCGGGGGGGGTTCGGAGACCCAGTACTTC.

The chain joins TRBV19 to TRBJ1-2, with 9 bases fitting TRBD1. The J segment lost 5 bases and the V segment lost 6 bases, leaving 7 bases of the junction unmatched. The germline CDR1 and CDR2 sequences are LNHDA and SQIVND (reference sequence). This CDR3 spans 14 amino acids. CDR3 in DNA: TGTGCCAGTAGCCCGGACAGGGGTGGGTATGGCTACACCTTC. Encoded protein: CASSPDRGGYGYTF.

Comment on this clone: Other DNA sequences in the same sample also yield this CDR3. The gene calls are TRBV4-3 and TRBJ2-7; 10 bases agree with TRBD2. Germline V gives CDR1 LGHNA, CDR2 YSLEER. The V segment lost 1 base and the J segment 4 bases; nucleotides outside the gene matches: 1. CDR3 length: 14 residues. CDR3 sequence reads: CASSQGLAGYEQYF. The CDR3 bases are TGCGCCAGCAGCCAAGGACTAGCGGGTTACGAGCAGTACTTC.

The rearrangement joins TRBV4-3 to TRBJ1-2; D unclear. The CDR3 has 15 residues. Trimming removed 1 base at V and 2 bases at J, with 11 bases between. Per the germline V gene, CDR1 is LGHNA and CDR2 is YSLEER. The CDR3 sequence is CASSQGILGNYGYTF. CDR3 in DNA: TGCGCCAGCAGCCAAGGGATATTAGGGAACTATGGCTACACCTTC.

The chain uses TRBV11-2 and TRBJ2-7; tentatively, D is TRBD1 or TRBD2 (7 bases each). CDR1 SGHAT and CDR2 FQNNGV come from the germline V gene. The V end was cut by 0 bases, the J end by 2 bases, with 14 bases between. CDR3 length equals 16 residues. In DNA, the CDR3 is TGTGCCAGCAGCTTAGACTCAGGGGGGGTAGCCTACGAGCAGTACTTC. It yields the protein CASSLDSGGVAYEQYF.

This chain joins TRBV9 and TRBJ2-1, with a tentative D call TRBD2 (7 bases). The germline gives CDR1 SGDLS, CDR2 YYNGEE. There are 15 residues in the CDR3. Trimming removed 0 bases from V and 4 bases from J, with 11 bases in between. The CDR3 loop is CASSVAGEGYNEQFF. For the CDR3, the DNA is TGTGCCAGCAGCGTAGCAGGGGAGGGGTACAATGAGCAGTTCTTC.

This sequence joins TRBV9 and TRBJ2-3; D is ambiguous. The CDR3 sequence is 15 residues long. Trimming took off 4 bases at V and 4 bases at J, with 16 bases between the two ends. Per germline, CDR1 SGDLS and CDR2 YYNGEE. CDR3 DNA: TGTGCCAGCAGCAAGGAAGGGCTCCCCGCAGATACGCAGTATTTT. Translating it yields CASSKEGLPADTQYF.

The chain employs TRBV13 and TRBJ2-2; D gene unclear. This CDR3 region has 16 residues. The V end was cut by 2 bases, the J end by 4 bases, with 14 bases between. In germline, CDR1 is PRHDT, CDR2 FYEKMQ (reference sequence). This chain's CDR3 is CASSLRPTTFTGELFF. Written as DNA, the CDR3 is TGTGCCAGCAGCTTAAGACCTACCACCTTCACCGGGGAGCTGTTTTTT.

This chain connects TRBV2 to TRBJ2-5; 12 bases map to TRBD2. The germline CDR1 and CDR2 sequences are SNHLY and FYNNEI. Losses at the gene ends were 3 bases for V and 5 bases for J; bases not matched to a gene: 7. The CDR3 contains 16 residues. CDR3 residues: CASSESLAGGPETQYF. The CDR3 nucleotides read TGTGCCAGCAGTGAGAGTCTAGCGGGAGGGCCGGAGACCCAGTACTTC.

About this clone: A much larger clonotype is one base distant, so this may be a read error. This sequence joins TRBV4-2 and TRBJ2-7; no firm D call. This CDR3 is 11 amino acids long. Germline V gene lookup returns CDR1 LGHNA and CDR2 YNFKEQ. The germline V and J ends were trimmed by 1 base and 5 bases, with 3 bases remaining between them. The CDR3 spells CASSQGNEQYF. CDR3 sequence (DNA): TGTGCCAGCAGCCAAGGCAACGAGCAGTACTTC.

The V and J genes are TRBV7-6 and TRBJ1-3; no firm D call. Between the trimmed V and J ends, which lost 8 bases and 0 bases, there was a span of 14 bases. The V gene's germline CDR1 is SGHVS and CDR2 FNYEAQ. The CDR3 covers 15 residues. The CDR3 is CASVGLDLSGNTIYF. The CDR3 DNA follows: TGTGCCAGCGTAGGTTTGGATCTCTCTGGAAACACCATATATTTT. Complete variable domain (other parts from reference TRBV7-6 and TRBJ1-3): GAGVSQSPRYKVTKRGQDVALRCDPISGHVSLYWYRQALGQGPEFLTYFNYEAQQDKSGLPNDRFSAERPEGSISTLTIQRTEQRDSAMYRCASVGLDLSGNTIYFGEGSWLTVV.

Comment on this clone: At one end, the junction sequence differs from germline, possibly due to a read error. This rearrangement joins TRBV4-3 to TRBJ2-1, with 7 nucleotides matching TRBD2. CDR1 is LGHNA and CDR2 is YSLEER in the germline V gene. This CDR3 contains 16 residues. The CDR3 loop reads CASSQDPTSSHNEQFF. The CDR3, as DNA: TGCGCCAGCAGCCAAGATCCGACTAGCTCCCACAATGAGCAGTTCTTC.

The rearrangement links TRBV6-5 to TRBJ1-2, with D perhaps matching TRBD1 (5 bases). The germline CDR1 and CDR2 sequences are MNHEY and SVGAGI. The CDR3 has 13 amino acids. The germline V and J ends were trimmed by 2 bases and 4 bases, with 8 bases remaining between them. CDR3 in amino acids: CASSYDGAYGYTF. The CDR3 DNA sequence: TGTGCCAGCAGTTACGACGGGGCCTATGGCTACACCTTC.

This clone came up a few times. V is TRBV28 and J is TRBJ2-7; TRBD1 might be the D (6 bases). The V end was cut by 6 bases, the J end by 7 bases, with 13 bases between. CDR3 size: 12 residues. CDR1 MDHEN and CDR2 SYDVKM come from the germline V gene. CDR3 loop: CASSQTGWEQYF. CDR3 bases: TGTGCCAGCAGCCAAACAGGGTGGGAGCAGTACTTC.

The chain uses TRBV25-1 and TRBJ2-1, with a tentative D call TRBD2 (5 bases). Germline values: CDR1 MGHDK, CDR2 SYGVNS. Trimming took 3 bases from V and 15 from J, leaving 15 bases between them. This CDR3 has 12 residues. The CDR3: CASSDPLESGFF. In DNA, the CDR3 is TGTGCCAGCAGTGACCCACTAGAATCGGGGTTCTTC.

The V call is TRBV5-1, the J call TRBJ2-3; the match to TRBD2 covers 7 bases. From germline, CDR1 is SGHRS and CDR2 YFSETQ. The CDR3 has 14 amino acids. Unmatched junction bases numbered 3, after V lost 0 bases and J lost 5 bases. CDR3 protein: CASSLVLARDTQYF. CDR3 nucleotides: TGCGCCAGCAGCTTGGTACTAGCGAGAGATACGCAGTATTTT.

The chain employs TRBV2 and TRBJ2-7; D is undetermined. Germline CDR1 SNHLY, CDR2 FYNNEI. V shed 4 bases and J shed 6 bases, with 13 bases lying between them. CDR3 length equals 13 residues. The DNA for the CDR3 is TGTGCCAGCAGTGTCGCTAGGTTCGGCGAGCAGTACTTC. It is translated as CASSVARFGEQYF.

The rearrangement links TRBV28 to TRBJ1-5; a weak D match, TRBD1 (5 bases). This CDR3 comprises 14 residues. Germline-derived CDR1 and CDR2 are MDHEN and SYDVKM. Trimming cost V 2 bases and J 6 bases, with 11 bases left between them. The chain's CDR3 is CASSLLPGFQPQHF. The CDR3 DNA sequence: TGTGCCAGCAGTTTACTACCAGGGTTTCAGCCCCAGCATTTT.

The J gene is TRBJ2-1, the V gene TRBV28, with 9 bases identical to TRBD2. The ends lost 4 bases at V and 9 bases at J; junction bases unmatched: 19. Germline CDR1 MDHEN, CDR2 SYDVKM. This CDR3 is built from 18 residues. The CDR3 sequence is CASSSPAPTSGLHGEQFF. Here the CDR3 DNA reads TGTGCCAGCAGTTCCCCCGCCCCGACTAGCGGACTACATGGTGAGCAGTTCTTC.

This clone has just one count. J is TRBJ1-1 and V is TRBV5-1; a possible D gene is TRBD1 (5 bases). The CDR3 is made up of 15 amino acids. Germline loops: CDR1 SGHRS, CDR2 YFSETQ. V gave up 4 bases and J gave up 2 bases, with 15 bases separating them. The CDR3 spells CASSPRDGGNTEAFF. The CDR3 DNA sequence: TGCGCCAGCAGCCCCCGAGATGGGGGTAACACTGAAGCTTTCTTT.

DNA of the CDR3: TGTGCCAGCAGGCCGGGACAACTTAACTATGGCTACACCTTC. Translating gives CASRPGQLNYGYTF. The gene calls are TRBV6-1 and TRBJ1-2, with a tentative D call TRBD1 (6 bases). This CDR3 has 14 residues. Trimming cost V 6 bases and J 1 base, with 12 bases left between them. Germline V gene sequence: CDR1 MNHNS, CDR2 SASEGT.

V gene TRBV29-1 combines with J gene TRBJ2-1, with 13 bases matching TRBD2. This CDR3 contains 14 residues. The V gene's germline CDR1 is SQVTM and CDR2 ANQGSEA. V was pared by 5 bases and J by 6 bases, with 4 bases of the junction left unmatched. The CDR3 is CSVQTSGRGNEQFF. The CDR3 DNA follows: TGCAGCGTTCAAACTAGCGGGAGGGGCAATGAGCAGTTCTTC.

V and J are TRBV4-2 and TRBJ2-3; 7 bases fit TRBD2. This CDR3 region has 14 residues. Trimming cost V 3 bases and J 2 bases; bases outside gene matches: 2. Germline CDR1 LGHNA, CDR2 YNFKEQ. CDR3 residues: CASSQGGDTDTQYF. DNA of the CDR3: TGTGCCAGCAGCCAGGGGGGGGACACAGATACGCAGTATTTT.

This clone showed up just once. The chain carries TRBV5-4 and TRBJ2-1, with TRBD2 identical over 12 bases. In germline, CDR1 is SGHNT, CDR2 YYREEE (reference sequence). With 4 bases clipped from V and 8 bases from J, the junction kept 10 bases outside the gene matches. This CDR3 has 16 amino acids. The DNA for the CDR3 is TGTGCCAGCAGCGGAACGACTAGCGGGAGTTTCGATGAGCAGTTCTTC. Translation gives CASSGTTSGSFDEQFF.

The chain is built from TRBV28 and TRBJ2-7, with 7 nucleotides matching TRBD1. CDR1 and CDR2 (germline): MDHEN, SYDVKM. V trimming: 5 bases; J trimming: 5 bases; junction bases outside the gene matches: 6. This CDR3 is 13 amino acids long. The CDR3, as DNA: TGTGCCAGCAGTCAGGACAGGTACGACGAGCAGTACTTC. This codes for CASSQDRYDEQYF.

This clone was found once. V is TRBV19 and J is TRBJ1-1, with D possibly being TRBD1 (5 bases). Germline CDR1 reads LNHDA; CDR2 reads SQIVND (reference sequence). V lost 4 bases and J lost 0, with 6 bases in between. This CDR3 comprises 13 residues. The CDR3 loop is CASSTQVNTEAFF. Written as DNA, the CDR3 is TGTGCCAGTAGTACACAGGTGAACACTGAAGCTTTCTTT. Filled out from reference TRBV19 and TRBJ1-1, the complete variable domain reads DGGITQSPKYLFRKEGQNVTLSCEQNLNHDAMYWYRQDPGQGLRLIYYSQIVNDFQKGDIAEGYSVSREKKESFPLTVTSAQKNPTAFYLCASSTQVNTEAFFGQGTRLTVV.